These T cell receptor beta chains were read from a single sample in a study of blood T cell repertoires in COVID-19. Repertoires were generated with immunoSEQ multiplex PCR, while TCRdb's copy carries only in-frame clones and drops some. The table records 70,000 to 100,000 clones, roughly nine tenths of them present only once. Sequencing was performed on peripheral blood. These receptor sequences come from an older woman with COVID-19, enrolled during active disease. The CDR3 runs from the conserved cysteine through the conserved F or W. Each record gives: V gene, J gene, CDR3 protein.

TRBV6-5	TRBJ2-3	CASSTSGGTDTQYF
TRBV7-9	TRBJ2-7	CASSTGTSSYEQYF
TRBV6-6	TRBJ1-2	CASTPGDRGGYTF
TRBV7-2	TRBJ2-1	CASSLDQIRAEGEQFF
TRBV18	TRBJ2-2	CASSPMDTDIQSTGELFF
TRBV29-1	TRBJ1-2	CSVERQGGTYGYTF
TRBV19	TRBJ1-2	CASSMGTGRAYGYTF
TRBV3-1/TRBV3-2	TRBJ1-5	CASTKTGTSNQPQHF
TRBV23-1	TRBJ1-1	CASGRVQRDTEAFF
TRBV19	TRBJ2-5	CASTAGQGLGYQETQYF
TRBV7-2	TRBJ2-3	CASSPPGTDTQYF
TRBV7-6	TRBJ2-7	CASSTRQSGEQYF
TRBV5-6	TRBJ1-2	CASSLVGDRGNYGYTF
TRBV6-1	TRBJ2-5	CASSDGVRETQYF
TRBV4-1	TRBJ2-1	CASSQGLPDEQFF
TRBV28	TRBJ1-6	CASRTGEGPRLNSPLHF
TRBV10-3	TRBJ1-1	CATRDTEAFF
TRBV19	TRBJ2-3	CAIWDRLTDTQYF
TRBV3-1/TRBV3-2	TRBJ1-2	CASSPETGSYTF
TRBV7-2	TRBJ2-3	CASSTGTSGGFTSTDTQYF
TRBV18	TRBJ2-5	CASSTSGQETQYF
TRBV7-9	TRBJ1-3	CASSQVLRPTIYF
TRBV29-1	TRBJ2-2	CSVAGTSGGGNTGELFF
TRBV5-6	TRBJ2-7	CASSFGLGAREQYF
TRBV19	TRBJ1-5	CASSPGQGAYSNQPQHF
TRBV12-3/TRBV12-4	TRBJ1-2	CASSLARGAGYTF
TRBV28	TRBJ1-3	CASSPPILGGQGGNTIYF
TRBV19	TRBJ1-5	CASSRRTGGGPGPQHF
TRBV29-1	TRBJ1-5	CSPRRGRRPQHF
TRBV29-1	TRBJ1-4	CSVASSTNEKLFF
TRBV2	TRBJ2-7	CASRKPAGAYEQYF
TRBV9	TRBJ2-4	CASSLALATGIQYF
TRBV9	TRBJ2-5	CASSRRGLAGDIQETQYF
TRBV4-2	TRBJ2-1	CASSQGAGGSSYNEQFF
TRBV28	TRBJ1-1	CASSFLGQGGTEAFF
TRBV6-5	TRBJ2-6	CATRRGISGANVLTF
TRBV4-3	TRBJ2-2	CASRDHRSGSTGELFF
TRBV18	TRBJ2-6	CASSPSSGANVLTF
TRBV6-5	TRBJ1-3	CASSYSGRGGNTIYF
TRBV6-6	TRBJ2-2	CASSAGSGTGELFF
TRBV2	TRBJ1-5	CASSTPGQGLSIGQPQHF
TRBV2	TRBJ2-7	CASRNTGGPSYEQYF
TRBV27	TRBJ1-2	CASSLSAHYDRGVFGYTF
TRBV7-8	TRBJ2-5	CASSLARASVAQYF
TRBV19	TRBJ1-1	CASSIAQGNTEAFF
TRBV7-2	TRBJ2-7	CASSGSGYEQYF
TRBV30	TRBJ2-3	CAWGRGGGFTQYF
TRBV5-5	TRBJ1-1	CASSLQGRVTEAFF
TRBV5-1	TRBJ1-1	CASSPLGAGLNTEAFF
TRBV7-9	TRBJ1-3	CASNLRDRRISGNTIYF
TRBV5-1	TRBJ2-3	CASNNGGQGPSTDTQYF
TRBV10-3	TRBJ1-2	CAISVASIGYTF
TRBV3-1/TRBV3-2	TRBJ1-6	CASSQRDYNSPLHF
TRBV5-4	TRBJ2-1	CASSGGTLSYNEQFF